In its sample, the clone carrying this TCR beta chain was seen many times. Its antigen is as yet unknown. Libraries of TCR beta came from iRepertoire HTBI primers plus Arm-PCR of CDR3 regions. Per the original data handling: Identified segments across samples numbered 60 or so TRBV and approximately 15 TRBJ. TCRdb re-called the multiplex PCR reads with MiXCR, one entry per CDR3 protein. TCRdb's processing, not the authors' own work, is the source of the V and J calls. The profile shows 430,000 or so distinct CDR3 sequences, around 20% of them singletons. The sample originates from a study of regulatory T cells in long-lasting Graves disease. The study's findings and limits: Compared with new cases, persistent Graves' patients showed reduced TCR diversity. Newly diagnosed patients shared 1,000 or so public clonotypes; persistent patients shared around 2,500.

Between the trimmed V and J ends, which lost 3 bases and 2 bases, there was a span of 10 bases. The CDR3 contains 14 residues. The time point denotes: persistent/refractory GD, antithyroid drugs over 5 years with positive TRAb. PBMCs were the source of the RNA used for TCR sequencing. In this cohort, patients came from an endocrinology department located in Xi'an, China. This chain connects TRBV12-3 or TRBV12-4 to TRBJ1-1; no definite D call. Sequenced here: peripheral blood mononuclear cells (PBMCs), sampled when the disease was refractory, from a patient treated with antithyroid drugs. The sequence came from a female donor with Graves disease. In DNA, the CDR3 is TGTGCCAGCAGTTTGGAGGAGGCCAACACTGAAGCTTTCTTT. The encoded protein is CASSLEEANTEAFF.